Listed below are T cell receptor beta chains from one sample, sequenced in a study of blood T cell repertoires in COVID-19. The assay was immunoSEQ multiplex PCR, and TCRdb's table has in-frame clones only and misses some. Of some 670,000 clones listed, 70% to 90% were seen once; the top ten hold about 0.26%. Input material: peripheral blood. These receptors all come from a woman aged 18-30 years with acute or convalescent COVID-19. Both conserved end residues are part of each CDR3. D genes are given only for firm matches. Some rows have no size entry. The others give once, few or many, or a class for an expanded clone.

cdr3_length: 14
clone_size: few
j_call: TRBJ2-3
v_call: TRBV5-6
d_call: TRBD1
cdr3_aa: CASSLGGWSDTQYF
cdr3_nt: TGTGCCAGCAGCTTAGGGGGCTGGTCAGATACGCAGTATTTT

cdr3_length: 17
clone_size: few
j_call: TRBJ2-7
v_call: TRBV15
d_call: TRBD1
cdr3_aa: CATSRAAEGASSYEQYF
cdr3_nt: TGTGCCACCAGCAGAGCGGCTGAGGGGGCGAGCTCCTACGAGCAGTACTTC

cdr3_length: 15
clone_size: NA
j_call: TRBJ1-1
v_call: TRBV6-1
d_call: NA
cdr3_aa: CASSEVGLTNTEAFF
cdr3_nt: TGTGCCAGCAGTGAAGTGGGACTTACGAACACTGAAGCTTTCTTT

cdr3_length: 16
clone_size: NA
j_call: TRBJ1-1
v_call: TRBV19
d_call: TRBD1
cdr3_aa: CASSPRTGGRNTEAFF
cdr3_nt: TGTGCCAGTAGTCCGCGGACAGGGGGCCGGAACACTGAAGCTTTCTTT

cdr3_length: 15
clone_size: NA
j_call: TRBJ1-2
v_call: TRBV6-4
d_call: TRBD1
cdr3_aa: CASSDTGGAGNGYTF
cdr3_nt: TGTGCCAGCAGTGACACAGGGGGCGCTGGGAATGGCTACACCTTC

cdr3_length: 12
clone_size: NA
j_call: TRBJ1-2
v_call: TRBV28
d_call: TRBD1
cdr3_aa: CASTGTVYGYTF
cdr3_nt: TGTGCCAGCACCGGGACAGTCTATGGCTACACCTTC

cdr3_length: 15
clone_size: once
j_call: TRBJ1-3
v_call: TRBV19
d_call: NA
cdr3_aa: CASRGQAVVGNTIYF
cdr3_nt: TGTGCCAGTAGGGGACAAGCCGTCGTTGGAAACACCATATATTTT

cdr3_length: 13
clone_size: NA
j_call: TRBJ1-1
v_call: TRBV24-1
d_call: TRBD1
cdr3_aa: CATSDSDRGEAFF
cdr3_nt: TGTGCCACCAGTGATTCGGACAGGGGAGAAGCTTTCTTT

cdr3_length: 13
clone_size: NA
j_call: TRBJ1-1
v_call: TRBV30
d_call: TRBD1
cdr3_aa: CAWKTGLNTEAFF
cdr3_nt: TGTGCCTGGAAGACAGGGCTGAACACTGAAGCTTTCTTT

cdr3_length: 18
clone_size: NA
j_call: TRBJ2-6
v_call: TRBV7-6
d_call: NA
cdr3_aa: CASSLASGGISGANVLTF
cdr3_nt: TGTGCCAGCAGCCTGGCCTCCGGGGGTATCTCTGGGGCCAACGTCCTGACTTTC

cdr3_length: 15
clone_size: NA
j_call: TRBJ1-2
v_call: TRBV6-1
d_call: TRBD1
cdr3_aa: CASSEAETGPYGYTF
cdr3_nt: TGTGCCAGCAGTGAAGCCGAGACAGGGCCCTATGGCTACACCTTC

cdr3_length: 16
clone_size: once
j_call: TRBJ1-3
v_call: TRBV7-8
d_call: NA
cdr3_aa: CASSQTEFSSGNTIYF
cdr3_nt: TGTGCCAGCAGCCAGACAGAATTCAGCTCTGGAAACACCATATATTTT

cdr3_length: 15
clone_size: NA
j_call: TRBJ1-2
v_call: TRBV5-5
d_call: NA
cdr3_aa: CASSLVQPTSLGYTF
cdr3_nt: TGTGCCAGCAGCTTGGTCCAACCTACTTCTCTAGGCTACACCTTC

cdr3_length: 15
clone_size: NA
j_call: TRBJ2-7
v_call: TRBV29-1
d_call: TRBD1
cdr3_aa: CSVPDRAEAPYEQYF
cdr3_nt: TGCAGCGTTCCGGACAGGGCCGAGGCCCCCTACGAGCAGTACTTC

cdr3_length: 16
clone_size: few
j_call: TRBJ2-7
v_call: TRBV3-1/TRBV3-2
d_call: TRBD2
cdr3_aa: CASSQVPSGGANEQYF
cdr3_nt: TGTGCCAGCAGCCAAGTACCCAGCGGGGGGGCCAACGAGCAGTACTTC

cdr3_length: 14
clone_size: NA
j_call: TRBJ1-2
v_call: TRBV30
d_call: TRBD1
cdr3_aa: CAWTRDSGNYGYTF
cdr3_nt: TGTGCCTGGACCCGGGACAGTGGGAACTATGGCTACACCTTC

cdr3_length: 17
clone_size: NA
j_call: TRBJ2-3
v_call: TRBV7-2
d_call: TRBD2
cdr3_aa: CASSPSVSGGLTDTQYF
cdr3_nt: TGTGCCAGCAGCCCCAGCGTTAGCGGGGGGCTCACAGATACGCAGTATTTT

cdr3_length: 15
clone_size: NA
j_call: TRBJ1-1
v_call: TRBV6-2/TRBV6-3
d_call: NA
cdr3_aa: CASTPIGGPTTEAFF
cdr3_nt: TGTGCCAGCACCCCCATCGGGGGGCCGACCACTGAAGCTTTCTTT

cdr3_length: 17
clone_size: NA
j_call: TRBJ2-1
v_call: TRBV18
d_call: TRBD2
cdr3_aa: CASSRASRGESYNEQFF
cdr3_nt: TGTGCCAGCTCACGAGCCTCGCGGGGGGAATCCTACAATGAGCAGTTCTTC

cdr3_length: 13
clone_size: NA
j_call: TRBJ1-5
v_call: TRBV7-6
d_call: NA
cdr3_aa: CASSEDSLQPQHF
cdr3_nt: TGTGCCAGCAGCGAGGACAGTCTTCAGCCCCAGCATTTT

cdr3_length: 12
clone_size: once
j_call: TRBJ1-1
v_call: TRBV29-1
d_call: NA
cdr3_aa: CSVYWRNTEAFF
cdr3_nt: TGCAGCGTTTATTGGAGGAACACTGAAGCTTTCTTT

cdr3_length: 13
clone_size: few
j_call: TRBJ1-6
v_call: TRBV30
d_call: TRBD1
cdr3_aa: CASRGSNNSPLHF
cdr3_nt: TGTGCCTCCAGGGGGTCGAATAATTCACCCCTCCACTTT

cdr3_length: 16
clone_size: NA
j_call: TRBJ2-2
v_call: TRBV11-2
d_call: TRBD1
cdr3_aa: CASSPGYRGDTGELFF
cdr3_nt: TGTGCCAGCAGCCCTGGTTACAGGGGCGACACCGGGGAGCTGTTTTTT

cdr3_length: 13
clone_size: NA
j_call: TRBJ2-7
v_call: TRBV12-3/TRBV12-4
d_call: NA
cdr3_aa: CASSSRQTYEQYF
cdr3_nt: TGTGCCAGCAGTTCCCGACAGACCTACGAGCAGTACTTC

cdr3_length: 14
clone_size: NA
j_call: TRBJ2-2
v_call: TRBV29-1
d_call: TRBD1
cdr3_aa: CSANRGSNTGELFF
cdr3_nt: TGCAGCGCCAACAGGGGGTCGAACACCGGGGAGCTGTTTTTT

cdr3_length: 13
clone_size: once
j_call: TRBJ1-5
v_call: TRBV11-2
d_call: NA
cdr3_aa: CASSLSRNQPQHF
cdr3_nt: TGTGCCAGCAGCTTAAGCCGCAATCAGCCCCAGCATTTT

cdr3_length: 14
clone_size: NA
j_call: TRBJ2-1
v_call: TRBV19
d_call: TRBD2
cdr3_aa: CASSILAGENEQFF
cdr3_nt: TGTGCCAGTAGTATACTAGCGGGGGAAAATGAGCAGTTCTTC

cdr3_length: 15
clone_size: NA
j_call: TRBJ1-1
v_call: TRBV28
d_call: NA
cdr3_aa: CASSPSQTGRQEAFF
cdr3_nt: TGTGCCAGCAGTCCCTCCCAAACAGGGAGACAGGAAGCTTTCTTT

cdr3_length: 15
clone_size: NA
j_call: TRBJ1-2
v_call: TRBV7-9
d_call: NA
cdr3_aa: CASSQNNQGGGGYTF
cdr3_nt: TGTGCCAGCAGCCAAAACAATCAGGGAGGAGGAGGCTACACCTTC

cdr3_length: 14
clone_size: once
j_call: TRBJ1-1
v_call: TRBV23-1
d_call: NA
cdr3_aa: CASSQWASNTEAFF
cdr3_nt: TGCGCCAGCAGTCAATGGGCTTCGAACACTGAAGCTTTCTTT

cdr3_length: 12
clone_size: once
j_call: TRBJ1-1
v_call: TRBV24-1
d_call: NA
cdr3_aa: CATSDGDLKAFF
cdr3_nt: TGTGCCACCAGTGATGGTGACTTAAAAGCTTTCTTT

cdr3_length: 15
clone_size: NA
j_call: TRBJ2-3
v_call: TRBV7-2
d_call: TRBD2
cdr3_aa: CASSLGRGGRDTQYF
cdr3_nt: TGTGCCAGCAGCTTAGGGCGGGGGGGTAGAGATACGCAGTATTTT

cdr3_length: 16
clone_size: NA
j_call: TRBJ2-7
v_call: TRBV3-1/TRBV3-2
d_call: TRBD2
cdr3_aa: CASSQGVWTSGYEQYF
cdr3_nt: TGTGCCAGCAGCCAAGGTGTGTGGACTAGCGGTTACGAGCAGTACTTC

cdr3_length: 15
clone_size: NA
j_call: TRBJ2-3
v_call: TRBV7-2
d_call: NA
cdr3_aa: CASSFQAQLADTQYF
cdr3_nt: TGTGCCAGCAGCTTCCAAGCCCAACTGGCAGATACGCAGTATTTT

cdr3_length: 15
clone_size: NA
j_call: TRBJ2-7
v_call: TRBV27
d_call: NA
cdr3_aa: CASNHATGSIYEQYF
cdr3_nt: TGTGCCAGCAACCACGCCACAGGGTCCATCTACGAGCAGTACTTC

cdr3_length: 14
clone_size: NA
j_call: TRBJ2-7
v_call: TRBV4-1
d_call: NA
cdr3_aa: CASSPRDWAYGQYF
cdr3_nt: TGCGCCAGCAGCCCCAGGGACTGGGCCTACGGGCAGTACTTC

cdr3_length: 15
clone_size: once
j_call: TRBJ2-7
v_call: TRBV28
d_call: TRBD1
cdr3_aa: CASIPPGTGGYEQYF
cdr3_nt: TGTGCCAGCATCCCACCCGGGACAGGGGGCTACGAGCAGTACTTC

cdr3_length: 14
clone_size: NA
j_call: TRBJ2-1
v_call: TRBV11-2
d_call: TRBD1
cdr3_aa: CASSPGTGEHEQFF
cdr3_nt: TGTGCCAGCAGCCCCGGGACAGGGGAACATGAGCAGTTCTTC

cdr3_length: 19
clone_size: once
j_call: TRBJ2-3
v_call: TRBV4-3
d_call: NA
cdr3_aa: CASSQGGKLTGASTDTQYF
cdr3_nt: TGCGCCAGCAGCCAGGGAGGTAAATTAACAGGAGCTAGCACAGATACGCAGTATTTT

cdr3_length: 14
clone_size: NA
j_call: TRBJ1-1
v_call: TRBV27
d_call: TRBD1
cdr3_aa: CASRPGTANTEAFF
cdr3_nt: TGTGCCAGCAGGCCCGGGACAGCGAACACTGAAGCTTTCTTT

cdr3_length: 15
clone_size: once
j_call: TRBJ2-3
v_call: TRBV29-1
d_call: TRBD2
cdr3_aa: CSAEAGTTAADTQYF
cdr3_nt: TGCAGCGCCGAGGCCGGGACTACAGCAGCAGATACGCAGTATTTT

cdr3_length: 16
clone_size: NA
j_call: TRBJ2-3
v_call: TRBV28
d_call: TRBD1
cdr3_aa: CASSLAGQDSTDTQYF
cdr3_nt: TGTGCCAGCAGTTTAGCGGGACAGGACAGCACAGATACGCAGTATTTT

cdr3_length: 15
clone_size: NA
j_call: TRBJ1-1
v_call: TRBV19
d_call: TRBD1
cdr3_aa: CASRIDRGPDTEAFF
cdr3_nt: TGTGCCAGTAGGATTGACAGGGGGCCGGACACTGAAGCTTTCTTT

cdr3_length: 15
clone_size: few
j_call: TRBJ2-2
v_call: TRBV12-5
d_call: TRBD1
cdr3_aa: CASGKGQGATGELFF
cdr3_nt: TGTGCTAGTGGTAAAGGACAGGGGGCCACCGGGGAGCTGTTTTTT

cdr3_length: 11
clone_size: NA
j_call: TRBJ1-2
v_call: TRBV12-5
d_call: TRBD1
cdr3_aa: CASGSWTGIDF
cdr3_nt: TGTGCTAGTGGTTCTTGGACAGGGATAGACTTC

cdr3_length: 20
clone_size: NA
j_call: TRBJ1-5
v_call: TRBV21-1
d_call: NA
cdr3_aa: CASSKVADRLTRNSNQPQHF
cdr3_nt: TGTGCCAGCAGCAAAGTCGCAGACCGGCTAACTAGGAACTCCAATCAGCCCCAGCATTTT

cdr3_length: 14
clone_size: NA
j_call: TRBJ2-7
v_call: TRBV9
d_call: TRBD1
cdr3_aa: CASSGDRDNYEQYF
cdr3_nt: TGTGCCAGCAGCGGCGACAGGGATAACTACGAGCAGTACTTC

cdr3_length: 11
clone_size: few
j_call: TRBJ1-1
v_call: TRBV5-6
d_call: NA
cdr3_aa: CASSLGGEAFF
cdr3_nt: TGTGCCAGCAGCTTGGGAGGTGAAGCTTTCTTT

cdr3_length: 15
clone_size: NA
j_call: TRBJ2-3
v_call: TRBV2
d_call: TRBD2
cdr3_aa: CAGTSGGPSTDTQYF
cdr3_nt: TGTGCCGGGACTAGCGGGGGCCCCAGCACAGATACGCAGTATTTT

cdr3_length: 14
clone_size: NA
j_call: TRBJ2-7
v_call: TRBV6-5
d_call: TRBD1
cdr3_aa: CASSLRGQGYEQYF
cdr3_nt: TGTGCCAGCAGTTTGCGTGGACAGGGATACGAGCAGTACTTC

cdr3_length: 14
clone_size: NA
j_call: TRBJ1-4
v_call: TRBV5-1
d_call: TRBD1
cdr3_aa: CASSSGQGGEKLFF
cdr3_nt: TGCGCCAGCAGCTCTGGACAGGGTGGTGAAAAACTGTTTTTT

cdr3_length: 14
clone_size: NA
j_call: TRBJ1-2
v_call: TRBV2
d_call: TRBD1
cdr3_aa: CASSGQGISYGYTF
cdr3_nt: TGTGCCAGCAGTGGACAGGGGATAAGCTATGGCTACACCTTC

cdr3_length: 15
clone_size: NA
j_call: TRBJ1-1
v_call: TRBV7-2
d_call: NA
cdr3_aa: CASSLALGQTTEAFF
cdr3_nt: TGTGCCAGCAGCTTAGCCTTGGGGCAGACGACTGAAGCTTTCTTT

cdr3_length: 13
clone_size: NA
j_call: TRBJ2-7
v_call: TRBV3-1/TRBV3-2
d_call: TRBD1
cdr3_aa: CASSPGTAYEQYF
cdr3_nt: TGTGCCAGCAGCCCCGGGACAGCCTACGAGCAGTACTTC

cdr3_length: 14
clone_size: once
j_call: TRBJ1-2
v_call: TRBV5-4
d_call: NA
cdr3_aa: CASSLIGGNYGYTF
cdr3_nt: TGTGCCAGCAGCTTGATTGGCGGTAACTATGGCTACACCTTC

cdr3_length: 19
clone_size: NA
j_call: TRBJ1-5
v_call: TRBV7-8
d_call: NA
cdr3_aa: CASSPRTDLNGNERQPQHF
cdr3_nt: TGTGCCAGCAGCCCAAGGACGGACTTAAACGGAAACGAGCGCCAGCCCCAGCATTTT

cdr3_length: 16
clone_size: NA
j_call: TRBJ2-1
v_call: TRBV5-5
d_call: TRBD2
cdr3_aa: CASSSRRTSWQGEQFF
cdr3_nt: TGTGCCAGCAGCAGCCGACGGACTAGTTGGCAGGGTGAGCAGTTCTTC